The next 6 T cell receptor beta chains were all read from a single sample in a study of vaccination and CD4 T cells after COVID-19. Oncomine TCR Beta short-read sequencing was applied to DNA from cultured CD4+ T cells. TCRdb re-analysed the PCR reads in MiXCR, keeping a single row per CDR3 protein. The sample contains 11,000 to 15,000 distinct CDR3 sequences, around a third of which appear only once. The antigens these receptors bind are not known. Documented treatment: 10-day PBMC culture with coronavirus spike peptide pools or control peptides (ViraFEST assay). The sample in question was CD4+ T cells from blood, cultured in vitro, obtained after SARS-CoV-2 vaccination. The receptors come from a human donor who had recovered from COVID-19.

This clonotype appeared a few times. The chain links TRBV4-1 to TRBJ2-5, with 14 bases lining up with TRBD2. Trimming took 6 bases from V and 9 from J; bases not matched to a gene: 9. The CDR3 runs to 15 residues. Germline assignment: CDR1 MGHRA and CDR2 YSYEKL. In DNA form, the CDR3 reads TGCGCCAGCAGAAGTGGGACTAGCGGGAGCGGCGCCCAGTACTTC. Translation: CASRSGTSGSGAQYF.

The chain is built from TRBV7-3 and TRBJ2-1, with 7 bases aligning to TRBD2. This CDR3 comprises 15 residues. Trimming at V came to 5 bases and at J to 4 bases, leaving 8 bases not matched to a gene. Germline V gene data show CDR1 as SGHTA and CDR2 as FQGTGA. The CDR3 spells CASSRSPSGYNEQFF. CDR3 coding DNA: TGTGCCAGCAGCCGGAGCCCTAGCGGATACAATGAGCAGTTCTTC.

Points on this clonotype: An end of the junction differs from the germline gene, which may be a read error. The chain links TRBV28 to TRBJ1-1, with D perhaps TRBD1 (6 bases). This CDR3 is built from 15 residues. Per germline, CDR1 MDHEN and CDR2 SYDVKM. The CDR3 DNA sequence: TGTGCCAGCAGTCTACTTGGACAGATGAACACTGAAACTTTCTTT. This gives the protein CASSLLGQMNTETFF.

This chain connects TRBV18 to TRBJ1-3; D is unclear. This CDR3 spans 13 amino acids. The V end was cut by 5 bases, the J end by 0 bases, with 5 bases between. Germline CDR1 KGHSH, CDR2 LQKENI. In DNA form, the CDR3 reads TGTGCCAGCTCAGGGTCCTCTGGAAACACCATATATTTT. This codes for CASSGSSGNTIYF. The entire variable domain, with the rest obtained from reference TRBV18 and TRBJ1-3, is as follows: NAGVMQNPRHLVRRRGQEARLRCSPMKGHSHVYWYRQLPEEGLKFMVYLQKENIIDESGMPKERFSAEFPKEGPSILRIQQVVRGDSAAYFCASSGSSGNTIYFGEGSWLTVV.

This clonotype turned up a few times. The V and J genes are TRBV28 and TRBJ1-5; 8 nucleotides match TRBD1. The CDR3 length is 14 residues. V was pared by 6 bases and J by 3 bases, with 4 bases of the junction left unmatched. The germline V gene has CDR1 MDHEN and CDR2 SYDVKM. The CDR3 is CASRSRGPNQPQHF. The DNA for the CDR3 is TGTGCCAGCAGATCCAGGGGGCCCAATCAGCCCCAGCATTTT.

The chain combines TRBV28 with TRBJ2-7; the D gene is possibly TRBD1 (6 bases). V was shortened by 7 bases and J by 3 bases, with 13 bases between the two germline ends. This CDR3 spans 13 amino acids. In germline, CDR1 is MDHEN, CDR2 SYDVKM. CDR3 bases: TGTGCCAGCACGGACAGCACTTTCTACGAGCAGTACTTC. Protein: CASTDSTFYEQYF.